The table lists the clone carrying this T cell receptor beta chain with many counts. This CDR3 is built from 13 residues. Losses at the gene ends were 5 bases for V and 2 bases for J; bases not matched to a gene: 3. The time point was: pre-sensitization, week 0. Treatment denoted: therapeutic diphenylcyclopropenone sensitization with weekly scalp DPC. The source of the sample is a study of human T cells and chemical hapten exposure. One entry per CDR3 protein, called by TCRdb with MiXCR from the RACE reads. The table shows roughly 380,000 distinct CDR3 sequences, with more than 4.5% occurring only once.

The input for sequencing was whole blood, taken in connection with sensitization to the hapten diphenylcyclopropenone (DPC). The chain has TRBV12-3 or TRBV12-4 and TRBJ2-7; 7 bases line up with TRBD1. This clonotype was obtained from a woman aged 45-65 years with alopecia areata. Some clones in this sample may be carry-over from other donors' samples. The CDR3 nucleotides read TGTGCCAGCAGTGTGGGACAGCCCTACGAGCAGTACTTC. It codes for CASSVGQPYEQYF.